This is a list of T cell receptor beta chains from one sample in a study of radiotherapy plus CTLA-4 blockade in lung cancer. Some clones are missing from TCRdb's copy, which holds only in-frame ones; the method was immunoSEQ multiplex PCR. The data show about 120,000 clones, 80% to 90% seen once. This material consisted of peripheral blood, taken from a patient treated with radiotherapy plus ipilimumab. These receptors all stem from a human donor with non-small cell lung cancer that progressed on radiotherapy plus ipilimumab. CDR3s include the opening cysteine and the closing phenylalanine or tryptophan. A D gene is named only where the DNA matches it firmly. A clone size is listed for some rows: how often the clone was seen (once, few, many), or a class if it is expanded.

D	size	V	length	J	CDR3	DNA
TRBD1	-	TRBV7-9	19	TRBJ1-2	CASSPIPGPRGRFNYGYTF	TGTGCCAGCAGCCCCATTCCGGGACCCAGGGGGAGATTCAACTATGGCTACACCTTC
-	-	TRBV5-1	15	TRBJ2-7	CASRSTTTSSYEQYF	TGCGCCAGCAGATCGACGACTACGTCCTCCTACGAGCAGTACTTC
TRBD1	-	TRBV30	12	TRBJ1-2	CAHKGQFYGYTF	TGTGCCCATAAGGGACAGTTCTATGGCTACACCTTC
-	-	TRBV5-4	13	TRBJ2-7	CASSLGQDYEQYF	TGTGCCAGCAGCTTGGGTCAAGACTACGAGCAGTACTTC
-	-	TRBV7-8	12	TRBJ2-3	CASSLVRDTQYF	TGTGCCAGCAGCTTAGTGAGAGATACGCAGTATTTT
-	once	TRBV9	14	TRBJ1-5	CASSTFGAGQPQHF	TGTGCCAGCAGCACATTTGGGGCAGGTCAGCCCCAGCATTTT
-	few	TRBV7-6	14	TRBJ2-2	CASSLTVAPGELFF	TGTGCCAGCAGCTTAACCGTCGCGCCCGGGGAGCTGTTTTTT
TRBD1	-	TRBV30	14	TRBJ1-5	CAWSEGQRGQPQHF	TGTGCCTGGAGCGAGGGACAGAGAGGTCAGCCCCAGCATTTT
-	-	TRBV27	15	TRBJ2-1	CASSSSRLRNDEQFF	TGTGCCAGCAGTTCGTCACGGTTGAGGAACGATGAGCAGTTCTTC
-	-	TRBV18	14	TRBJ2-1	CASSPTTSYNEQFF	TGTGCCAGCTCACCAACGACCTCCTACAATGAGCAGTTCTTC
-	once	TRBV11-2	16	TRBJ2-3	CASSSFGLGRTDTQYF	TGTGCCAGCAGCTCCTTCGGGCTAGGGCGCACAGATACGCAGTATTTT
-	-	TRBV11-2	13	TRBJ2-7	CASRAPGSYEQYF	TGTGCCAGCAGGGCGCCGGGCTCCTACGAGCAGTACTTC
-	-	TRBV19	13	TRBJ2-5	CASSMAGAETQYF	TGTGCCAGTAGTATGGCGGGGGCAGAGACCCAGTACTTC
TRBD2	once	TRBV15	17	TRBJ2-7	CATSRGPRLAGEGEQYF	TGTGCCACCAGCAGAGGGCCCCGACTAGCGGGAGAGGGCGAGCAGTACTTC
-	-	TRBV13	12	TRBJ2-7	CASSGDGGEQYF	TGTGCCAGCAGTGGTGACGGGGGCGAGCAGTACTTC
-	-	TRBV6-4	16	TRBJ2-3	CASSSTFSGPTDTQYF	TGTGCCAGCAGCTCCACTTTCTCGGGCCCCACAGATACGCAGTATTTT
TRBD2	-	TRBV11-3	16	TRBJ2-5	CASSTRLAGVQETQYF	TGTGCCAGCAGCACCCGACTAGCGGGGGTCCAAGAGACCCAGTACTTC
-	-	TRBV6-6	14	TRBJ2-5	CASSTGLGEGAQYF	TGTGCCAGCAGTACGGGACTGGGGGAGGGGGCCCAGTACTTC
-	-	TRBV5-1	13	TRBJ2-2	CASSLHVGRELFF	TGCGCCAGCAGCTTGCATGTGGGTCGGGAGCTGTTTTTT
-	-	TRBV15	14	TRBJ1-1	CATSREPMNTEAFF	TGTGCCACCAGCAGAGAGCCCATGAACACTGAAGCTTTCTTT
-	-	TRBV5-6	13	TRBJ1-1	CASSLGGGTEAFF	TGTGCCAGCAGCTTGGGGGGAGGCACTGAAGCTTTCTTT
-	once	TRBV6-1	19	TRBJ1-5	CASSEARPPTGMSNQPQHF	TGTGCCAGCAGTGAAGCTCGACCGCCTACAGGGATGAGCAATCAGCCCCAGCATTTT
-	-	TRBV15	15	TRBJ2-7	CATSSGTETPYEQYF	TGTGCCACCAGCAGTGGGACGGAAACTCCCTACGAGCAGTACTTC
-	-	TRBV14	13	TRBJ1-2	CASSQEQNYGYTF	TGTGCCAGCAGCCAAGAACAGAACTATGGCTACACCTTC
-	-	TRBV11-3	15	TRBJ1-3	CASSGGWRERDTIYF	TGTGCCAGCAGCGGAGGGTGGCGGGAGAGAGACACCATATATTTT
-	-	TRBV29-1	14	TRBJ2-3	CSVDGGWGTDTQYF	TGCAGCGTTGACGGGGGTTGGGGCACAGATACGCAGTATTTT
-	-	TRBV18	13	TRBJ1-2	CASSRGADYGYTF	TGTGCCAGCTCACGAGGGGCGGACTATGGCTACACCTTC
-	-	TRBV11-2	15	TRBJ1-1	CASSPRGQMNTEAFF	TGTGCCAGCAGCCCCCGTGGACAGATGAACACTGAAGCTTTCTTT
-	-	TRBV6-6	13	TRBJ1-2	CASSYARGYGYTF	TGTGCCAGCAGTTACGCCAGGGGCTATGGCTACACCTTC
-	-	TRBV19	15	TRBJ2-1	CASGGPRELKDEQFF	TGTGCCAGCGGGGGGCCGCGGGAGCTTAAAGATGAGCAGTTCTTC
-	-	TRBV9	15	TRBJ2-2	CASSVEVHNTGELFF	TGTGCCAGCAGCGTAGAGGTACATAACACCGGGGAGCTGTTTTTT
TRBD1	once	TRBV18	16	TRBJ1-4	CASSLTGVRTNEKLFF	TGTGCCAGCTCACTAACAGGGGTTCGAACTAATGAAAAACTGTTTTTT
TRBD2	-	TRBV28	15	TRBJ2-7	CASSSSTSGSYEQYF	TGTGCCAGCAGTTCCTCAACTAGCGGGAGTTACGAGCAGTACTTC
-	once	TRBV7-9	13	TRBJ1-1	CASSLGRYTEAFF	TGTGCCAGCAGCTTAGGTCGGTACACTGAAGCTTTCTTT
-	-	TRBV25-1	14	TRBJ2-7	CASSEGGWSYEQYF	TGTGCCAGCAGTGAAGGCGGGTGGTCCTACGAGCAGTACTTC
-	-	TRBV30	12	TRBJ1-1	CAWSDKGGTAFF	TGTGCCTGGAGCGACAAGGGGGGGACTGCTTTCTTT
-	-	TRBV30	13	TRBJ2-1	CAWMGSGYNEQFF	TGTGCCTGGATGGGTAGCGGCTACAATGAGCAGTTCTTC
-	-	TRBV2	13	TRBJ2-3	CASRESGTDTQYF	TGTGCCAGCAGGGAAAGCGGGACAGATACGCAGTATTTT
-	-	TRBV10-1	15	TRBJ2-2	CASSETRGETGELFF	TGCGCCAGCAGTGAGACAAGGGGAGAGACCGGGGAGCTGTTTTTT
TRBD2	-	TRBV7-3	20	TRBJ2-1	CASSSPGTSGSAGSYNEQFF	TGTGCCAGCAGCTCCCCAGGGACTAGCGGGAGCGCCGGCTCCTACAATGAGCAGTTCTTC
TRBD2	-	TRBV18	16	TRBJ2-2	CASSPRLAGLTGELFF	TGTGCCAGCTCACCGAGGCTAGCGGGACTCACCGGGGAGCTGTTTTTT
TRBD1	-	TRBV6-6	16	TRBJ2-7	CASSHMTGEESYEQYF	TGTGCCAGCAGCCACATGACAGGGGAGGAGTCCTACGAGCAGTACTTC
-	-	TRBV15	17	TRBJ1-2	CATSRDWLGRANYGYTF	TGTGCCACCAGCAGAGATTGGCTGGGGCGAGCTAACTATGGCTACACCTTC
-	once	TRBV5-1	14	TRBJ1-2	CASSLTGASGGYTF	TGCGCCAGCAGCTTGACTGGGGCATCGGGTGGCTACACCTTC
-	-	TRBV19	16	TRBJ2-6	CASSLQQFSGANVLTF	TGTGCCAGTAGTCTCCAACAGTTCTCTGGGGCCAACGTCCTGACTTTC
TRBD1	-	TRBV2	14	TRBJ1-1	CASRRQGANTEAFF	TGTGCCAGCAGGAGACAGGGTGCGAACACTGAAGCTTTCTTT
-	-	TRBV27	15	TRBJ1-1	CASSRPPGGGTEAFF	TGTGCCAGCAGTCGACCCCCCGGGGGTGGCACTGAAGCTTTCTTT
-	-	TRBV28	15	TRBJ1-5	CASSTPPIYNQPQHF	TGTGCCAGCAGTACTCCACCTATCTACAATCAGCCCCAGCATTTT
TRBD1	-	TRBV7-9	15	TRBJ2-1	CASSPGGADPNEQFF	TGTGCCAGCAGCCCAGGGGGAGCGGACCCTAATGAGCAGTTCTTC
-	-	TRBV5-1	12	TRBJ2-3	CASSLWGDTQYF	TGCGCCAGCAGCTTGTGGGGAGATACGCAGTATTTT
TRBD2	-	TRBV5-1	18	TRBJ2-2	CASSPGTSGAYSTGELFF	TGCGCCAGCAGCCCAGGGACTAGCGGGGCCTATAGCACCGGGGAGCTGTTTTTT
-	-	TRBV5-6	17	TRBJ2-2	CASSFITWGKNTGELFF	TGTGCCAGCAGCTTCATAACGTGGGGGAAGAACACCGGGGAGCTGTTTTTT